This record covers a single TCR beta chain. Its antigen is undetermined. TCRdb processed the RACE reads anew with MiXCR; each CDR3 protein has one entry. The data show over 35,000 distinct CDR3 sequences, over 9.5% seen once. The time point denotes: pre-sensitization, week 0. Treatment defined: therapeutic diphenylcyclopropenone sensitization with weekly scalp DPC. The data are from a study of human T cells and chemical hapten exposure. Study observations and caveats: Those TCRs sitting above 1 in 1000 frequency stayed the same with DPC sensitization.

Germline V gene sequence: CDR1 DFQATT, CDR2 SNEGSKA (reference sequence). This CDR3 has 11 residues. Between the trimmed V and J ends, which lost 5 bases and 3 bases, there was a span of 7 bases. This chain joins TRBV20-1 and TRBJ1-1; D unclear. The TCR was taken from a man aged 25 to 40 with alopecia areata. Some clones in this sample may be carry-over from other donors' samples. This sample comprised whole blood, obtained in connection with sensitization to the hapten diphenylcyclopropenone (DPC). This CDR3 reads CSAYRDTEAFF. The CDR3 region has the DNA TGCAGTGCTTACCGAGACACTGAAGCTTTCTTT.